The rows below give T cell receptor beta chains drawn from one sample of a study of OX40 agonist ivuxolimab in advanced cancers. The table came from immunoSEQ multiplex PCR; TCRdb's copy has only in-frame clones and leaves some out. The sample has approximately 76,000 clones; 92% are singletons. The sample was CD4+ or CD8+ T cells sorted from blood, taken in a trial of the OX40 agonist ivuxolimab. These TCRs come from an adult with an advanced solid tumor such as melanoma, head and neck, liver or kidney cancer. The CDR3 runs from the conserved cysteine through the conserved F or W. The order of the fields is V gene, D gene, J gene, clone size, CDR3 protein, CDR3 DNA. A D gene is named only where the DNA matches it firmly. The size field is filled for only some rows; it gives once, few, many or a size class.

TRBV7-6,TRBD2,TRBJ2-7,-,CASSAGGAPTTYEQYF,TGTGCCAGCAGCGCGGGGGGGGCCCCGACAACCTACGAGCAGTACTTC
TRBV9,-,TRBJ1-2,-,CASRTAGAYGYTF,TGTGCCAGCAGAACGGCGGGGGCCTATGGCTACACCTTC
TRBV5-5,TRBD1,TRBJ1-1,-,CASSLTGHTEAFF,TGTGCCAGCAGCCTGACAGGGCATACTGAAGCTTTCTTT
TRBV9,-,TRBJ2-7,-,CASSVDINYEQYF,TGTGCCAGCAGCGTGGACATCAACTACGAGCAGTACTTC
TRBV7-9,TRBD1,TRBJ1-4,once,CASSSALTGVFNEKLFF,TGTGCCAGCAGCTCCGCCCTAACAGGGGTATTTAATGAAAAACTGTTTTTT
TRBV29-1,-,TRBJ2-2,-,CSVEEGFGNTGELFF,TGCAGCGTTGAAGAAGGGTTCGGGAACACCGGGGAGCTGTTTTTT
TRBV7-3,-,TRBJ2-7,-,CASSLTGVQGNSYEQYF,TGTGCCAGCAGCTTAACGGGAGTGCAGGGCAACTCCTACGAGCAGTACTTC
TRBV9,TRBD1,TRBJ1-4,-,CASSLSPGQDATNEKLFF,TGTGCCAGCAGCCTTAGCCCCGGACAGGATGCAACTAATGAAAAACTGTTTTTT
TRBV9,TRBD1,TRBJ1-1,-,CASTHGTGNTEAFF,TGTGCCAGCACCCACGGGACAGGGAACACTGAAGCTTTCTTT
TRBV7-9,-,TRBJ1-2,-,CASSVAQSEYYGYTF,TGTGCCAGCAGTGTGGCCCAAAGCGAGTACTATGGCTACACCTTC
TRBV6-1,-,TRBJ1-5,-,CASSEGQGRQPQHF,TGTGCCAGCAGTGAAGGGCAGGGCCGGCAGCCCCAGCATTTT
TRBV6-5,-,TRBJ2-1,-,CASSPPGYEQFF,TGTGCCAGCAGTCCCCCTGGGTATGAGCAGTTCTTC
TRBV13,-,TRBJ2-7,-,CASSSGPTYEQYF,TGTGCCAGCAGCTCCGGGCCGACCTACGAGCAGTACTTC
TRBV2,-,TRBJ1-1,-,CASSVVGTEAFF,TGTGCCAGCAGTGTCGTCGGCACTGAAGCTTTCTTT
TRBV10-3,-,TRBJ2-1,few,CAISEVASSYNEQFF,TGTGCCATCAGTGAGGTAGCGAGCTCCTACAATGAGCAGTTCTTC
TRBV18,-,TRBJ2-1,-,CASLLRVNEQFF,TGTGCCAGCCTTCTTAGGGTCAATGAGCAGTTCTTC
TRBV5-8,-,TRBJ2-7,-,CASSLRGGEFNEQYF,TGTGCCAGCAGCTTGAGGGGGGGAGAGTTTAACGAGCAGTACTTC
TRBV6-5,-,TRBJ2-7,-,CASSYGGNGNEQYF,TGTGCCAGCAGTTACGGGGGCAACGGGAACGAGCAGTACTTC
TRBV5-6,-,TRBJ2-3,-,CASRPITSSPDTQYF,TGTGCCAGCAGACCCATTACTAGCTCCCCAGATACGCAGTATTTT
TRBV10-1,-,TRBJ2-2,-,CASSESPGSNTGELFF,TGCGCCAGCAGTGAGTCTCCAGGGAGTAACACCGGGGAGCTGTTTTTT
TRBV5-1,-,TRBJ2-2,-,CASSLAGGTGELFF,TGCGCCAGCAGCTTGGCCGGCGGGACGGGGGAGCTGTTTTTT
TRBV7-9,-,TRBJ1-5,-,CASSSDGEANQPQHF,TGTGCCAGCAGCTCGGACGGGGAAGCCAATCAGCCCCAGCATTTT
TRBV2,-,TRBJ2-7,few,CASSDMVSYEQYF,TGTGCCAGCAGTGATATGGTCTCGTACGAGCAGTACTTC
TRBV14,-,TRBJ2-7,-,CASSPRPGSLEQYF,TGTGCCAGCAGCCCCAGGCCGGGGTCCCTCGAGCAGTACTTC
TRBV27,TRBD2,TRBJ2-7,-,CASSPFSGGVWGEQYF,TGTGCCAGCAGTCCTTTTAGCGGGGGGGTTTGGGGCGAGCAGTACTTC
TRBV7-8,TRBD2,TRBJ2-3,-,CASSSGLAGITDTQYF,TGTGCCAGCAGCTCGGGACTAGCGGGGATCACAGATACGCAGTATTTT
TRBV7-2,TRBD2,TRBJ2-1,-,CASSITSGEPNEQFF,TGTGCCAGCAGCATAACTAGCGGGGAACCCAATGAGCAGTTCTTC